Given below is one T cell receptor beta chain in context. Its matching antigen is unknown. CDR1 is SGHDT, CDR2 YYEEEE, per germline. Trimming removed 1 base from V and 0 bases from J, with 5 bases in between. This CDR3 is built from 15 residues. This record comes from a study of T cells in localized non-small cell lung cancer. Notes on the study in general: The study linked higher blood T cell density to longer overall survival.

Using immunoSEQ multiplex PCR, the repertoire was profiled, and TCRdb retains in-frame clones only, with some absent. This sample has about 26,000 clones; 75% to 90% occur once, and the top ten carry 3.5% to 5%. The chain employs TRBV5-6 and TRBJ2-6; D gene unclear. This receptor was identified in a woman aged 35-70 years with stage I lung adenocarcinoma. Sequences were derived from peripheral blood, sampled before any cancer treatment. In nucleotides, the CDR3 is TGTGCCAGCAGCTTGTGGTTCTCTGGGGCCAACGTCCTGACTTTC. Amino acids: CASSLWFSGANVLTF.